This T cell receptor (beta chain) stems from a study of blood T cell repertoires in COVID-19. Study at large: Samples taken during acute and convalescent COVID-19 were collected in the United States, Italy and Spain.

In the original workflow: Reference gene primer amplification in the assay estimated nucleated cell counts. Clones were read by immunoSEQ multiplex PCR, and TCRdb kept only the in-frame ones, dropping some. V and J calls plus clone size are reproduced from that table; the DNA served to infer D and trimming. Here the sample spans about 180,000 clones, 87% being singletons. Sequencing input: peripheral blood. The source of this sequence is a woman between 50 and 59 years old with acute or convalescent COVID-19.

DNA for the CDR3: TGTGCCAGCAGCTTAGCGTTAGGACAGAGCATCTATAGCAATCAGCCCCAGCATTTT. This encodes CASSLALGQSIYSNQPQHF. The rearrangement uses TRBV7-9 and TRBJ1-5, with a possible D match to TRBD1 (6 bases). CDR3 length: 19 residues. Germline V gene sequence: CDR1 SEHNR, CDR2 FQNEAQ (reference sequence). Deletions cut 0 bases from V and 0 bases from J, with 18 bases between.